The T cell receptor beta chain described here comes from a study of blood T cell repertoires in COVID-19. Whole-study context: There were acute and convalescent COVID-19 samples, and they came from the United States, Italy and Spain. Nucleic acid was either cDNA or gDNA, and it came from T cells, B-cell-depleted T cells, or PBMCs.

Assay: immunoSEQ multiplex PCR; the TCRdb copy retains only in-frame clones and omits some. The table has about 160,000 clones, around 80% seen once. The V gene's germline CDR1 is SGHRS and CDR2 YFSETQ. CDR3 length: 16 residues. Trimming shortened V by 0 bases and J by 6 bases, and 18 bases separated the two germline ends. The clonotype comes from a human donor with acute or convalescent COVID-19. The donor label of this sample is uncertain. This rearrangement joins TRBV5-1 to TRBJ1-2, with a weak D call TRBD1 (5 bases). Sequenced: peripheral blood. The CDR3 DNA follows: TGCGCCAGCAGCTTGGGATCCGTGACAGAAGAGAATGGCTACACCTTC. It codes for CASSLGSVTEENGYTF.